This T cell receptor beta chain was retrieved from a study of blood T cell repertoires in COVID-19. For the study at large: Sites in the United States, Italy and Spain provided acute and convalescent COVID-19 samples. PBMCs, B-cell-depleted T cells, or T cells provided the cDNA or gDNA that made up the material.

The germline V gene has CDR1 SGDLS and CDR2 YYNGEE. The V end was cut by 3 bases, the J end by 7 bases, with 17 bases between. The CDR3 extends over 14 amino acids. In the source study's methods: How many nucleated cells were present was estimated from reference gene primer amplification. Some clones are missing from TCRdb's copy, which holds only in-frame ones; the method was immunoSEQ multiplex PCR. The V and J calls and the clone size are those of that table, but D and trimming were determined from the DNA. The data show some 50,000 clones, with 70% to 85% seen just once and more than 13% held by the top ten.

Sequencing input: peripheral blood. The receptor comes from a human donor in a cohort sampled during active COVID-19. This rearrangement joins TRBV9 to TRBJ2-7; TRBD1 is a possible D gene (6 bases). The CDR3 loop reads CASSEGNRVSEQYF. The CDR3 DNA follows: TGTGCCAGCAGCGAGGGTAACAGGGTTTCGGAGCAGTACTTC.